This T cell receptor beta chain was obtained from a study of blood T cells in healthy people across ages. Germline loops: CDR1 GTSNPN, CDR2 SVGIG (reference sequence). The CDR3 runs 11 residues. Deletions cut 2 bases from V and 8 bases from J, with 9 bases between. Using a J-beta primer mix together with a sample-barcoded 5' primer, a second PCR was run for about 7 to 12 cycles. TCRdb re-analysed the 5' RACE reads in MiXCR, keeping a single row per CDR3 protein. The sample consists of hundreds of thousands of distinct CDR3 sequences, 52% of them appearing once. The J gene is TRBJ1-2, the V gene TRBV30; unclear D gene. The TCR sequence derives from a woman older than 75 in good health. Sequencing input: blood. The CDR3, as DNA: TGTGCCTGGAGTCCTGGTTTCGGCTACACCTTC. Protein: CAWSPGFGYTF.